The 21 T cell receptor beta chains reported below all come from one sample, sequenced in a study of blood T cell repertoires in COVID-19. Measured with immunoSEQ multiplex PCR; TCRdb has only the in-frame clones, and not every one. Here the sample spans fewer than 650,000 clones, 70% to 90% being singletons. Sequencing input: peripheral blood. Receptors were obtained from a woman aged 45 to 65 with COVID-19, enrolled during active disease.

This sequence joins TRBV3-1 (or the pseudogene TRBV3-2) and TRBJ1-2; weak D call: TRBD1 (5 bases). Per germline, CDR1 LGHDT and CDR2 YNNKEL (reference sequence). The CDR3 covers 10 residues. The CDR3 sequence: CATGGNGYTF. Here the CDR3 DNA reads TGTGCTACTGGGGGGAATGGCTACACCTTC.

The chain joins TRBV27 to TRBJ1-6, with 7 bases aligning to TRBD1. There are 15 residues in the CDR3. Germline CDR1 MNHEY, CDR2 SMNVEV (reference sequence). J lost 7 bases, V lost 1 base, and 4 bases had no gene match. The CDR3 nucleotides are TGTGCCAGCAGTTTATGGGGACAGCTGAATTCACCCCTCCACTTT. It is translated as CASSLWGQLNSPLHF.

This clone was seen a single time. V gene TRBV9 combines with J gene TRBJ1-1, with D uncertain. The V gene lost 4 bases and the J gene lost 4 bases, with 11 bases spanning the gap. This CDR3 comprises 13 residues. Germline V gene sequence: CDR1 SGDLS, CDR2 YYNGEE. The CDR3 sequence: CASSPETGTEAFF. The DNA for the CDR3 is TGTGCCAGCAGCCCCGAGACTGGCACTGAAGCTTTCTTT.

This rearrangement joins TRBV2 to TRBJ2-2; possible D gene TRBD2, 5 bases. Per the germline V gene, CDR1 is SNHLY and CDR2 is FYNNEI. The CDR3 runs to 13 residues. Trimming shortened V by 1 base and J by 9 bases, and 9 bases separated the two germline ends. Here the CDR3 DNA reads TGTGCCAGCAGTGAAGGAGGGTCTAGGGAGCTGTTTTTT. It encodes CASSEGGSRELFF.

The chain couples TRBV28 to TRBJ1-5; maybe TRBD1 (6 bases). The CDR3 is made up of 16 amino acids. The V end lost 6 bases, the J end lost 0 bases, and 15 bases lay between the germline ends. Germline CDR1 MDHEN, CDR2 SYDVKM. The chain's CDR3 is CASRGLEGDSNQPQHF. The DNA of the CDR3 is TGTGCCAGCAGAGGACTAGAGGGGGATAGCAATCAGCCCCAGCATTTT.

The V call is TRBV3-1 (or the pseudogene TRBV3-2), the J call TRBJ1-2; tentative D call: TRBD1 (5 bases). Trimming cost V 4 bases and J 4 bases, with 10 bases left between them. The length of the CDR3 is 13 residues. Germline assignment: CDR1 LGHDT and CDR2 YNNKEL (reference sequence). The CDR3 DNA sequence: TGTGCCAGCAGCCCAGGGAAGGGCTATGGCTACACCTTC. Residues: CASSPGKGYGYTF.

The chain recombines TRBV14 with TRBJ2-1, with 10 bases lining up with TRBD2. The CDR3 sequence is 15 residues long. CDR1 and CDR2 (germline): SGHDN, FVKESK. V gave up 3 bases and J gave up 9 bases; unmatched junction bases: 8. The CDR3: CASSHLPSGGAEQFF. The CDR3, as DNA: TGTGCCAGCAGCCATTTACCCAGCGGGGGGGCTGAGCAGTTCTTC.

This chain links TRBV6-5 with TRBJ1-1; 11 nucleotides agree with TRBD1. The CDR3 spans 14 residues. Germline CDR1 MNHEY, CDR2 SVGAGI. The CDR3 loop reads CVGGGQGVNTEAFF. As DNA, the CDR3 is TGTGTAGGGGGGGGACAGGGGGTGAACACTGAAGCTTTCTTT.

This chain connects TRBV3-1 (or the pseudogene TRBV3-2) to TRBJ2-1; D is uncertain. Germline CDR1 reads LGHDT; CDR2 reads YNNKEL (reference sequence). The CDR3 contains 12 residues. V gave up 4 bases and J gave up 8 bases, with 9 bases separating them. The CDR3 sequence is CASSPRLHEQFF. The CDR3 DNA follows: TGTGCCAGCAGCCCCCGCCTACATGAGCAGTTCTTC.

The chain carries TRBV5-1 and TRBJ1-1; D perhaps matches TRBD1 (5 bases). Germline lookup yields CDR1 SGHRS and CDR2 YFSETQ. The CDR3 consists of 13 residues. V dropped 7 bases and J dropped 7 bases, with 17 bases sitting between them. This CDR3 reads CASRPGDRGEAFF. The CDR3 DNA follows: TGCGCCAGCCGCCCCGGAGATAGGGGTGAAGCTTTCTTT.

The chain employs TRBV6-6 and TRBJ1-4, with D possibly matching TRBD1 (5 bases). The CDR3 extends over 13 amino acids. The germline V and J ends were trimmed by 6 bases and 6 bases, with 11 bases remaining between them. CDR1 and CDR2 from the germline V gene are MNHNY and SVGAGI (reference sequence). As DNA, the CDR3 is TGTGCCAGCAGATCCGGACAAGATGAAAAACTGTTTTTT. This encodes CASRSGQDEKLFF.

About this clone: Other DNA sequences in this specimen translate into the identical CDR3. The chain links TRBV3-1 (or the pseudogene TRBV3-2) to TRBJ2-7, with TRBD2 as a possible D gene (5 bases). Trimming left V 0 bases short and J 4 bases short, with 7 bases between. Per the germline V gene, CDR1 is LGHDT and CDR2 is YNNKEL (reference sequence). CDR3 length: 13 amino acids. The CDR3 nucleotides read TGTGCCAGCAGCCAAGAAGGAGGATACGAGCAGTACTTC. Its protein is CASSQEGGYEQYF.

J is TRBJ2-1 and V is TRBV28, with 8 positions matching TRBD2. The germline CDR1 and CDR2 sequences are MDHEN and SYDVKM. After removal of 3 bases from V and 0 bases from J, the junction contained 16 bases not matched to a gene. The CDR3 extends over 20 amino acids. CDR3 loop: CASSFPHRRGATYSYNEQFF. CDR3 DNA sequence: TGTGCCAGCAGTTTTCCCCACCGGCGGGGGGCCACCTACTCCTACAATGAGCAGTTCTTC.

Remarks on this clone: At one of its ends the junction is not consistent with the germline gene, which may arise from a read error. The rearrangement uses TRBV5-1 and TRBJ1-5; possibly TRBD1 for D (5 bases). Germline loops: CDR1 SGHRS, CDR2 YFSETQ. The CDR3 sequence is 15 residues long. CDR3 sequence reads: CARSLGGEDNQPQHF. DNA for the CDR3: TGCGCCCGCAGCTTGGGGGGGGAGGACAATCAGCCCCAGCATTTT.

This CDR3 reads CAWRVKAFPYEQYF. DNA of the CDR3: TGTGCCTGGAGGGTCAAAGCCTTTCCCTACGAGCAGTACTTC. The J gene is TRBJ2-7, the V gene TRBV30; D uncertain. Germline V gene lookup returns CDR1 GTSNPN and CDR2 SVGIG (reference sequence). The CDR3 is made up of 14 amino acids. The ends were cut back, 3 bases at V and 2 bases at J, with 14 bases in the middle.

This clone was seen just once. The genes are TRBV5-1 and TRBJ1-6; weak D call: TRBD1 (5 bases). With 2 bases removed from V and 5 bases from J, the gap between germline ends came to 11 bases. The CDR3 covers 15 residues. The germline V gene encodes CDR1 SGHRS and CDR2 YFSETQ. The DNA of the CDR3 is TGCGCCAGCAGCTTTACAGGTCCAGATAATTCACCCCTCCACTTT. Protein: CASSFTGPDNSPLHF.

The genes are TRBV29-1 and TRBJ1-1, with D perhaps matching TRBD1 (5 bases). Germline CDR1 reads SQVTM; CDR2 reads ANQGSEA. This CDR3 is built from 12 residues. V was cut by 5 bases and J by 4 bases, with 11 bases left in between. The CDR3 spells CSVLRAGTEAFF. Written as DNA, the CDR3 is TGCAGCGTTCTCAGGGCCGGCACTGAAGCTTTCTTT.

This rearrangement joins TRBV27 to TRBJ1-4; D gene uncertain. The ends were cut back, 3 bases at V and 7 bases at J, with 9 bases in the middle. The CDR3 has 13 amino acids. Germline V CDR1 and CDR2: MNHEY, SMNVEV (reference sequence). CDR3 nucleotide sequence: TGTGCCAGCAGTTTCCTAGCTGGTGAAAAACTGTTTTTT. This encodes CASSFLAGEKLFF.

CDR3 protein: CASSQALYPDRVHEQYF. DNA for the CDR3: TGCGCCAGCAGCCAAGCCCTGTACCCGGACAGGGTTCACGAGCAGTACTTC. The rearrangement joins TRBV4-1 to TRBJ2-7; TRBD1 aligns across 8 bases. CDR1 is MGHRA, CDR2 YSYEKL, per germline. With 1 base clipped from V and 5 bases from J, the junction kept 13 bases outside the gene matches. There are 17 residues in the CDR3.

This clone was counted once. V is TRBV9 and J is TRBJ1-2; TRBD1 agrees at 9 bases. Per the germline V gene, CDR1 is SGDLS and CDR2 is YYNGEE. With V trimmed by 3 bases and J by 6 bases, 3 bases remained unmatched. The CDR3 sequence is 13 residues long. The chain's CDR3 is CASSARTGDGYTF. DNA of the CDR3: TGTGCCAGCAGCGCCAGGACAGGGGATGGCTACACCTTC.

This clone was counted a few times. The chain couples TRBV5-1 to TRBJ2-7, with 10 bases fitting TRBD2. CDR1 is SGHRS, CDR2 YFSETQ, per germline. This CDR3 is 14 amino acids long. The ends lost 9 bases at V and 5 bases at J; junction bases unmatched: 11. CDR3 DNA: TGCGCCACCTCTAAAGGGACTAGCGTCGACGAGCAGTACTTC. It specifies CATSKGTSVDEQYF.